The rows below give T cell receptor beta chains drawn from one sample of a study of blood T cells in healthy people across ages. TCRdb reprocessed the 5' RACE reads with MiXCR, giving one entry per CDR3 protein. This table holds about 800,000 distinct CDR3 sequences, about 42% found once. The sample was blood. Source of these receptors: a man older than 75 in good health. The CDR3 runs from the conserved cysteine through the conserved F or W. D genes are given only for firm matches. For some rows the clone size is stated as once, few or many, or as a class when expanded; others skip it.

D	V	J	size	DNA	CDR3
-	TRBV27	TRBJ2-3	few	TGTGCCAGCAGTCCCCATCGACAGACCGGCACGGGTCCAGATACGCAGTATTTT	CASSPHRQTGTGPDTQYF
-	TRBV5-6	TRBJ2-7	-	TGTGCCAGCAGGTTGTTTAATAGCGGCCTCTACAATGAGCAGTACTTC	CASRLFNSGLYNEQYF
-	TRBV25-1	TRBJ2-5	-	TGTGCCAGCAGTCCCCCTCCGGGACGGGGCTTTGGAGAGACCCAGTACTTC	CASSPPPGRGFGETQYF
-	TRBV28	TRBJ2-1	-	TGTACCAGCCCGACGAGCACGGGTGAGCAGTTCTTC	CTSPTSTGEQFF
-	TRBV3-1	TRBJ2-5	-	TGTGCCAGCAGCCCTCCTCCGGTCAGGAAAGAGACCCAGTACTTC	CASSPPPVRKETQYF
TRBD2	TRBV6-2/TRBV6-3	TRBJ2-1	-	TGTGCCAGCAGGGACGGGGGGGCGCCTTTGCACAATGAGCAGTTCTTC	CASRDGGAPLHNEQFF
TRBD1	TRBV20-1	TRBJ1-1	-	TGCAGTGCTAGGCCCCCAGGGGGGAGGACTGAAGCTTTCTTT	CSARPPGGRTEAFF
-	TRBV6-5	TRBJ1-2	-	TGTGCCAGCAGTTACAGGGGGACTAACTATGGCTACACCTTC	CASSYRGTNYGYTF
-	TRBV10-3	TRBJ2-3	-	TGTGCCATCAGTGAGTCGTGGCCAGATACGCAGTATTTT	CAISESWPDTQYF
-	TRBV7-8	TRBJ1-2	-	TGTGCCAGCAGCTCAGGGCGGGCTAACTATGGCTACACCTTC	CASSSGRANYGYTF
-	TRBV27	TRBJ2-3	-	TGTGCCAGCAGTTTAATGAGGGGATCGGGCACAGATACGCAGTATTTT	CASSLMRGSGTDTQYF
-	TRBV29-1	TRBJ1-4	many	TGCAGCGGGTCGACGGGAGCAACTAATGAAAAACTGTTTTTT	CSGSTGATNEKLFF
-	TRBV29-1	TRBJ1-2	once	TGCAGCGTTGAGGCTGCGGGGGCTAACTATGGCTACACCTTC	CSVEAAGANYGYTF
TRBD2	TRBV5-1	TRBJ2-3	few	TGCGCCAGCAGCTCAGGACTAGCGGCTGCCACAGATACGCAGTATTTT	CASSSGLAAATDTQYF
-	TRBV3-1	TRBJ2-1	-	TGTGCCAGCAGCCAAGACCCGGGAATCTCCTACAATGAGCAGTTCTTC	CASSQDPGISYNEQFF
TRBD2	TRBV7-2	TRBJ2-7	-	TGTGCCAGCAGCTACGTCCTAGCGGGAGGCGAGCAGTACTTC	CASSYVLAGGEQYF
TRBD1	TRBV7-2	TRBJ1-2	many	TGTGCCAGCAGGGAGTATCGGGACAGGAACTATGGCTACACCTTC	CASREYRDRNYGYTF
TRBD2	TRBV5-1	TRBJ2-1	-	TGCGCCAGCAGCTCGCGGACTAGCGGGTTCCATGAGCAGTTCTTC	CASSSRTSGFHEQFF
TRBD2	TRBV7-2	TRBJ2-5	-	TGTGCCGGCAGCTCGCATGGTAGCGGGAGGGGGGGAGAGACCCAGTACTTC	CAGSSHGSGRGGETQYF
-	TRBV5-1	TRBJ2-5	-	TGCGCCAGCATCCGCGAAGAGTCCGAGACCCAGTACTTC	CASIREESETQYF
-	TRBV12-3/TRBV12-4	TRBJ2-7	-	TGTGCCAGCAGTTTTAGTGTGCACACCCTCTCCGAGCAGTACTTC	CASSFSVHTLSEQYF
TRBD1	TRBV6-2/TRBV6-3	TRBJ1-2	few	TGTGCCAGCTCCAGGACAGGGGGCCCTCGAGGATCTGGCTACACCTTC	CASSRTGGPRGSGYTF
TRBD1	TRBV24-1	TRBJ1-2	-	TGTGCCACCCCGGACAGGGAGAGAAGTAACTATGGCTACACCTTC	CATPDRERSNYGYTF
TRBD2	TRBV12-3/TRBV12-4	TRBJ2-5	-	TGTGCCAGCTTCCGGGGGCTAGCGGGGGCGACCCAGTACTTC	CASFRGLAGATQYF
TRBD2	TRBV5-6	TRBJ2-1	-	TGTGCCAGCAGCTTCAGGGTCGGGACTAGCGGTTTGAGCTCCTACAATGAGCAGTTCTTC	CASSFRVGTSGLSSYNEQFF
-	TRBV11-1	TRBJ1-1	once	TGTGCCAGCACTATTACCCCGAGCACTGAAGCTTTCTTT	CASTITPSTEAFF
-	TRBV3-1	TRBJ2-5	few	TGTGCCAGCAGCCAAGGCAGGGCCATTGAGACCCAGTACTTC	CASSQGRAIETQYF